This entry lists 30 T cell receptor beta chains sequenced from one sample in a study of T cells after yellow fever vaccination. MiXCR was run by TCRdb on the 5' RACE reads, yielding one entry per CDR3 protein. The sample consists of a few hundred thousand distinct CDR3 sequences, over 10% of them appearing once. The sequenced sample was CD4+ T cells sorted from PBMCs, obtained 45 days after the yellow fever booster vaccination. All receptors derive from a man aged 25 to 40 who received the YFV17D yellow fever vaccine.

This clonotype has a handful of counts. Here the CDR3 DNA reads TGTGCCAGCAGCTTAGGGGACCGGTTCGAGCAGTACTTC. This encodes CASSLGDRFEQYF. The chain has TRBV7-2 and TRBJ2-7; either TRBD1 or TRBD2 may supply D (5 bases each). V was trimmed by 1 base and J by 6 bases, leaving 10 bases between them. The length of the CDR3 is 13 residues. The V gene's germline CDR1 is SGHTA and CDR2 FQGNSA.

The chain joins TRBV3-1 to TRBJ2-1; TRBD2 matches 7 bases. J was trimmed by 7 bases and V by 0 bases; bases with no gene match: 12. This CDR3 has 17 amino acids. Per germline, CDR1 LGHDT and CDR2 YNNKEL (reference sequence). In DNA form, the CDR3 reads TGTGCCAGCAGCCAAGAAAGGCTAGCGGCCACGGGAAATGAGCAGTTCTTC. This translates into CASSQERLAATGNEQFF.

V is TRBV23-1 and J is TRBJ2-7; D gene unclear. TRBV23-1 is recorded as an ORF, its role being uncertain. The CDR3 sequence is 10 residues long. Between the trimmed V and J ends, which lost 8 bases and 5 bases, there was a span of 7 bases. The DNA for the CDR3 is TGCGCCAGCTCATACGACGAGCAGTACTTC. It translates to CASSYDEQYF.

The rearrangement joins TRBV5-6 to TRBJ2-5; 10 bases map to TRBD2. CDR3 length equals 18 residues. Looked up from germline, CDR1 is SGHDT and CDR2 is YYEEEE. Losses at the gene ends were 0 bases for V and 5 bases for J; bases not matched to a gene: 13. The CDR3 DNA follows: TGTGCCAGCAGCTTGGGTCCGCTAGCGGGAGTCCGTTCGGAGACCCAGTACTTC. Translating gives CASSLGPLAGVRSETQYF.

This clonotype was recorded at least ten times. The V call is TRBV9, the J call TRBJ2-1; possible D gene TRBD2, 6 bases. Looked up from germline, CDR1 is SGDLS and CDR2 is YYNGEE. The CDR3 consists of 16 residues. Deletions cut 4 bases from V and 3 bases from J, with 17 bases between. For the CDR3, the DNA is TGTGCCAGCAGCCCCAGTAGGGGAGGAGTCTACAATGAGCAGTTCTTC. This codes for CASSPSRGGVYNEQFF.

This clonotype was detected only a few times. For the CDR3, the DNA is TGTGCCAGCAGACCGGACAGGGGAAGAGAAGCTTTCTTT. Translation: CASRPDRGREAFF. The chain uses TRBV7-9 and TRBJ1-1; 9 bases align to TRBD1. The CDR3 spans 13 residues. CDR1 and CDR2 (germline): SEHNR, FQNEAQ (reference sequence). Trimming took 6 bases from V and 8 from J; bases not matched to a gene: 7.

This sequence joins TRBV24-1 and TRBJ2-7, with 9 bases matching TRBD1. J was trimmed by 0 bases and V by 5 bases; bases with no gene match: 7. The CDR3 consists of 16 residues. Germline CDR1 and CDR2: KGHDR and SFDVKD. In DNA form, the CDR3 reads TGTGCCACCAGTGGTACCGGGACAGGGAGCTCCTACGAGCAGTACTTC. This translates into CATSGTGTGSSYEQYF.

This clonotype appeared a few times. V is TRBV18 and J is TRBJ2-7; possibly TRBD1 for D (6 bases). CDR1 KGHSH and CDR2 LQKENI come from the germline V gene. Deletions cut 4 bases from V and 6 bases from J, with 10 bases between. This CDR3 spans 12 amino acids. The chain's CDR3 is CASSRDILEQYF. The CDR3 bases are TGTGCCAGCTCACGGGACATCCTCGAGCAGTACTTC.

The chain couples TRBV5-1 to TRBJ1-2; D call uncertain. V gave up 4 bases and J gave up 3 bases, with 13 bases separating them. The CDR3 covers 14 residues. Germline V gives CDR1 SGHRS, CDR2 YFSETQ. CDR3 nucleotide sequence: TGCGCCAGCAGCCCTGGGCAGGCCGACTATGGCTACACCTTC. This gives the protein CASSPGQADYGYTF.

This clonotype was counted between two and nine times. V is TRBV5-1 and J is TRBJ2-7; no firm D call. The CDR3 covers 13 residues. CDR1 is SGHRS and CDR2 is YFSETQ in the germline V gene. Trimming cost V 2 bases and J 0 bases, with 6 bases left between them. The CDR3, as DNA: TGCGCCAGCAGCTTTGAAAACTCCTACGAGCAGTACTTC. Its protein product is CASSFENSYEQYF.

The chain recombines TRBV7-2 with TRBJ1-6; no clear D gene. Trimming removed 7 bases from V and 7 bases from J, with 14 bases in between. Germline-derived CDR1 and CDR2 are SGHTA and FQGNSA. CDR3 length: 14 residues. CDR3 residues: CASKEQDGNSPLHF. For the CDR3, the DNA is TGTGCCAGCAAGGAGCAGGACGGGAATTCACCCCTCCACTTT.

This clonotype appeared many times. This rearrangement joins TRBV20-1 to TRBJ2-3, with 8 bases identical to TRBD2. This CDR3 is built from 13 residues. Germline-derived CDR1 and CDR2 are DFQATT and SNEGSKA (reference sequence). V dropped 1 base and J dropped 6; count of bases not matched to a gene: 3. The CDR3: CSARGTSFDTQYF. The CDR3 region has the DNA TGCAGTGCTAGAGGGACTAGCTTTGATACGCAGTATTTT.

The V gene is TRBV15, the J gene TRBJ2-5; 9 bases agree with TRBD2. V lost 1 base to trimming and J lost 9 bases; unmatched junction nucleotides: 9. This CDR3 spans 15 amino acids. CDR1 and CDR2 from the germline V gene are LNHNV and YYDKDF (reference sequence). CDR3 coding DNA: TGTGCCACCAGCAGAGGTTTGGCGGGAGGGATTTCCCAGTACTTC. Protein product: CATSRGLAGGISQYF.

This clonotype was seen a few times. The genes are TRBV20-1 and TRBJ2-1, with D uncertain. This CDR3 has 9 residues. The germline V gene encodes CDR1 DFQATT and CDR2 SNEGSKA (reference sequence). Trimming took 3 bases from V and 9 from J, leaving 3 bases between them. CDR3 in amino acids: CSASFEQFF. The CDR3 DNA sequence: TGCAGTGCTAGTTTTGAGCAGTTCTTC.

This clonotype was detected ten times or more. CDR3 DNA: TGTGCCAGCAGCTTAGGGGGGGCGAACACCGGGGAGCTGTTTTTT. Translated: CASSLGGANTGELFF. The chain recombines TRBV28 with TRBJ2-2, with TRBD2 as a possible D gene (7 bases). V shed 6 bases and J shed 0 bases, with 11 bases lying between them. The CDR3 is 15 amino acids. Germline CDR1 is MDHEN and CDR2 is SYDVKM.

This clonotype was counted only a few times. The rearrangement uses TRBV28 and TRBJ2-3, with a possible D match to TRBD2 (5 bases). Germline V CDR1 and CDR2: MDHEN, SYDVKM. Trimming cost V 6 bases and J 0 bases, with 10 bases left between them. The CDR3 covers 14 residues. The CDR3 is CASRILGSTDTQYF. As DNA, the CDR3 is TGTGCCAGCAGGATACTAGGGAGCACAGATACGCAGTATTTT.

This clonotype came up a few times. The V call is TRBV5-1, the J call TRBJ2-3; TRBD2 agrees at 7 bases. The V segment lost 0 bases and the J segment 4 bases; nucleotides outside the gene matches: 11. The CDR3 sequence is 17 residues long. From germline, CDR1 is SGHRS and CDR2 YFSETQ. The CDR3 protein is CASSLAGRREHSDTQYF. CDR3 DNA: TGCGCCAGCAGCTTGGCCGGGCGGCGGGAGCATTCAGATACGCAGTATTTT.

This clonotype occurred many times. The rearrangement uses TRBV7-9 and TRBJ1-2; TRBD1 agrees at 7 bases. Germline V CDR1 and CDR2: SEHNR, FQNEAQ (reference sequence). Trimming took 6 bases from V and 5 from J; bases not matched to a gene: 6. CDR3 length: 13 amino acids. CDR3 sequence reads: CASSLQQGYGYTF. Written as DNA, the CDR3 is TGTGCCAGCAGTTTACAACAGGGGTATGGCTACACCTTC.

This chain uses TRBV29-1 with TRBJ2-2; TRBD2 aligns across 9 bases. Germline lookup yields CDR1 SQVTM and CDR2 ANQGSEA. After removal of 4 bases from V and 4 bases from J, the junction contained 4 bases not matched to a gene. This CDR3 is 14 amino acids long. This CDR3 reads CSVGSSGITGELFF. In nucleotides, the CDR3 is TGCAGCGTTGGGTCTAGCGGGATCACCGGGGAGCTGTTTTTT.

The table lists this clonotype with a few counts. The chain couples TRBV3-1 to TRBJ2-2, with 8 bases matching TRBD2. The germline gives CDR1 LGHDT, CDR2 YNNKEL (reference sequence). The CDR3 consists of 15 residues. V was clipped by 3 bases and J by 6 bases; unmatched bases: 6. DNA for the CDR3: TGTGCCAGCAGCCACACGGGAGGGCCCTCCGGGGAGCTGTTTTTT. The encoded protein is CASSHTGGPSGELFF.

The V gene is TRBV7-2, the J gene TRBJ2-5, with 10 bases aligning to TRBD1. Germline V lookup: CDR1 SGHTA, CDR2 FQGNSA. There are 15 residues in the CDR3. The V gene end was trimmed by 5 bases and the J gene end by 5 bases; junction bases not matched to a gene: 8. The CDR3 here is CASSLPTGGTETQYF. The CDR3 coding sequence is TGTGCCAGCAGCCTACCGACAGGGGGCACTGAGACCCAGTACTTC.

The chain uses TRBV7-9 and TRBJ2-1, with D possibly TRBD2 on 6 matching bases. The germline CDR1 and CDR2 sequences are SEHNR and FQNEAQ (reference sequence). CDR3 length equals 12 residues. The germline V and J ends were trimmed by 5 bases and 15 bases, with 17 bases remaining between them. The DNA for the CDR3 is TGTGCCAGCAGCGACCAGGAGGGCCGTAGGTTCTTC. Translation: CASSDQEGRRFF.

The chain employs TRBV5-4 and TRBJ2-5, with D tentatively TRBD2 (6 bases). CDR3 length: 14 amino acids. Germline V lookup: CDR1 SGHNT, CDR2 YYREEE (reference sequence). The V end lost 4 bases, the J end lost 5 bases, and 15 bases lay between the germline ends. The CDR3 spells CASSPQGLGETQYF. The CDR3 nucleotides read TGTGCCAGCAGCCCGCAGGGACTGGGGGAGACCCAGTACTTC.

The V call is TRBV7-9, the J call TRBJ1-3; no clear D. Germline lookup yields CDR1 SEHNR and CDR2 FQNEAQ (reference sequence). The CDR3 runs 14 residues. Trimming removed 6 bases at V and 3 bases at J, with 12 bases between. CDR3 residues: CASSQTKHGNTIYF. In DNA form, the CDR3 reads TGTGCCAGCAGTCAGACCAAACATGGAAACACCATATATTTT.

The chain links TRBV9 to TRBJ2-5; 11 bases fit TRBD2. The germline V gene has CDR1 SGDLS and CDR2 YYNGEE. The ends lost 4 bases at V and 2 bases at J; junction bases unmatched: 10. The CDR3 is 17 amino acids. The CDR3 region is CASSSGDLAGGQETQYF. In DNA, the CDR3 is TGTGCCAGCAGCTCAGGGGACCTAGCGGGAGGACAAGAGACCCAGTACTTC.

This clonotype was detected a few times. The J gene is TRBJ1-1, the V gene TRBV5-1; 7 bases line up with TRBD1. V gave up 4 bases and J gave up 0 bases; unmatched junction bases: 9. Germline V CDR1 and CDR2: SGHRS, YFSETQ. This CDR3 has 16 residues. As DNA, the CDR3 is TGCGCCAGCAGCCCCTGGACAGGCCGCCTGAACACTGAAGCTTTCTTT. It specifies CASSPWTGRLNTEAFF.

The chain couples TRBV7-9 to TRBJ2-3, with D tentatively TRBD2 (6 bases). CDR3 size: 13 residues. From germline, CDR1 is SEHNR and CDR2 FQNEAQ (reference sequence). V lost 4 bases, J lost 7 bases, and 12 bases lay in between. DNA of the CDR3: TGTGCCAGCAGCTCATTTGGGACTTATACGCAGTATTTT. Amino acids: CASSSFGTYTQYF.

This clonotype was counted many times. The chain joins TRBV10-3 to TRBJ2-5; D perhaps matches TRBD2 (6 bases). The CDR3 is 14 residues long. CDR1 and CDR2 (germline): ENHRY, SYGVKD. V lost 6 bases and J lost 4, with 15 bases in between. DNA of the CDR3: TGTGCCATCAGCTGGACTAAGGGTGCAGAGACCCAGTACTTC. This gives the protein CAISWTKGAETQYF.

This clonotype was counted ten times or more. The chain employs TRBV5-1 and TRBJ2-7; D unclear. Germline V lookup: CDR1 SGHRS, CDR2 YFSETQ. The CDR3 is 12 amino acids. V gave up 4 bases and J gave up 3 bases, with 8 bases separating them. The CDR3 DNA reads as TGCGCCAGCAGCCCCGACGACTACGAGCAGTACTTC. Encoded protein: CASSPDDYEQYF.

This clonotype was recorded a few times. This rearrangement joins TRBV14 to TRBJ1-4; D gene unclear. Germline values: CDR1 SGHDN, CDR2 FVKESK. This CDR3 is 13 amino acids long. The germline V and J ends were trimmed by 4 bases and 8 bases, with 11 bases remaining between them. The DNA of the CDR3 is TGTGCCAGCAGCCCCTCTAGGGTAGAAAAACTGTTTTTT. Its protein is CASSPSRVEKLFF.